These T cell receptor beta chains were read from a single sample in a study of post-analysis software for immune sequencing data. TCRdb passed the PCR reads through MiXCR, listing each CDR3 protein once. Of about 540,000 distinct CDR3 sequences detected, around 31% appear once; the ten largest clones hold roughly 6%. Sequenced material: blood. Receptors originate from a girl between 2 and 17 years old with multiple sclerosis. CDR3s include the opening cysteine and the closing phenylalanine or tryptophan. The D gene is left open where the match is weak. Size is stated for part of the rows, as once, few or many counts, or as a class when the clone is expanded.

TRBJ2-3 | TRBV5-1 | few | NA | TGCGCCAGCAGCTCGCTGGGGCGGGGCGCAGATACGCAGTATTTT | CASSSLGRGADTQYF
TRBJ2-7 | TRBV29-1 | NA | NA | TGCAGCGTTGTGAGAGGAAGGACCATCAGCTCCTACGAGCAGTACTTC | CSVVRGRTISSYEQYF
TRBJ2-5 | TRBV6-5 | NA | TRBD1 | TGTGCCAGCACCCGACAGGGGATTCAAGAGACCCAGTACTTC | CASTRQGIQETQYF
TRBJ2-1 | TRBV7-9 | few | TRBD1 | TGTGCCAGCAGCTTACTGACAGGGGGCTTGAATGAGCAGTTCTTC | CASSLLTGGLNEQFF
TRBJ2-7 | TRBV20-1 | NA | TRBD1 | TGCAGTGTCCGGGACAGGGGAGGGGTTCGGTACTTC | CSVRDRGGVRYF
TRBJ1-5 | TRBV12-3/TRBV12-4 | NA | NA | TGTGCCAGCAGTTCGGACAGTTATCAGCCCCAGCATTTT | CASSSDSYQPQHF
TRBJ2-5 | TRBV27 | NA | NA | TGTGCCAGCAGTCCCCAAAGTTCGCGGGAGACCCAGTACTTC | CASSPQSSRETQYF
TRBJ1-4 | TRBV2 | NA | NA | TGTGCCAGCATCGAAGAGGGGGGATCCTCGGAAAAACTGTTTTTT | CASIEEGGSSEKLFF
TRBJ2-7 | TRBV5-6 | few | TRBD2 | TGTGCCAGCAGCCCTTACCTCCCTAGCGGGAGTCACTACGAGCAGTACTTC | CASSPYLPSGSHYEQYF
TRBJ1-5 | TRBV6-1 | NA | NA | TGTGCCAGCAGCCATGACAATAGCAATCAGCCCCAGCATTTT | CASSHDNSNQPQHF
TRBJ1-1 | TRBV7-3 | few | NA | TGTGCCAGCAGCTTGGGGTTGAGGGAGAACACTGAAGCTTTCTTT | CASSLGLRENTEAFF
TRBJ1-4 | TRBV14 | NA | TRBD1 | TGTGCCAGCAGCTCCCAGGACAGGGATGCAACTAATGAAAAACTGTTTTTT | CASSSQDRDATNEKLFF
TRBJ2-6 | TRBV10-3 | NA | NA | TGTGTCATCAGGGAGAGGGGGGCTGGGGCCAACGTCCTGACTTTC | CVIRERGAGANVLTF
TRBJ2-3 | TRBV5-1 | NA | NA | TGCGCCAGCAGCTTGGTAGACAGATCCTCCACAGATACGCAGTATTTT | CASSLVDRSSTDTQYF
TRBJ1-2 | TRBV20-1 | NA | NA | TGCAGTGCAGCAGCAGGGGCATCGGACTATGGCTACACCTTC | CSAAAGASDYGYTF
TRBJ1-5 | TRBV6-5 | NA | NA | TGTGCCAGCAGTTACTCGGGAGGCAGTCAGCCCCAGCATTTT | CASSYSGGSQPQHF
TRBJ1-2 | TRBV5-1 | few | NA | TGCGCCAGCAGCTTGTACAAAGAGGGCTATGGCTACACCTTC | CASSLYKEGYGYTF
TRBJ2-7 | TRBV18 | few | NA | TGTGCCAGCTCACCACCCTACAGCGCCTACGAGCAGTACTTC | CASSPPYSAYEQYF
TRBJ1-5 | TRBV10-3 | NA | TRBD1 | TGTGCCATCGCGGACAGGACCCATCAGCCCCAGCATTTT | CAIADRTHQPQHF
TRBJ2-5 | TRBV7-9 | NA | NA | TGTGCCAGCAGCTTAAATATACAGTACCAAGAGACCCAGTACTTC | CASSLNIQYQETQYF
TRBJ2-3 | TRBV18 | NA | NA | TGTGCCAGCTCACCTGCCGGAGGTCGGCGAGATACGCAGTATTTT | CASSPAGGRRDTQYF
TRBJ1-2 | TRBV18 | NA | TRBD1 | TGTGCCAGCCCACCAGACAGGGGCCTTGATGGCTACACCTTC | CASPPDRGLDGYTF
TRBJ2-7 | TRBV9 | NA | NA | TGTGCCAGCAGCGTAGAGGCAGGGGAGGGGACCTACGAGCAGTACTTC | CASSVEAGEGTYEQYF
TRBJ1-5 | TRBV6-1 | NA | TRBD1 | TGTGCCAGCAGTGAAGTCCCAGGGGGCAGGAATCAGCCCCAGCATTTT | CASSEVPGGRNQPQHF
TRBJ2-3 | TRBV12-3/TRBV12-4 | few | NA | TGTGCCAGCAGACCAACAACAGATACGCAGTATTTT | CASRPTTDTQYF
TRBJ2-5 | TRBV29-1 | many | NA | TGCAGCGTCGTTGACCCCCGATTGCCTGAGACCCAGTACTTC | CSVVDPRLPETQYF
TRBJ2-3 | TRBV9 | NA | NA | TGTGCCAGCAGCGTAGGAGGAAATACGCAGTATTTT | CASSVGGNTQYF
TRBJ2-7 | TRBV7-9 | few | NA | TGTGCCAGCAGCCGTGGGGACAATTTCTACGAGCAGTACTTC | CASSRGDNFYEQYF
TRBJ1-2 | TRBV5-1 | few | NA | TGCGCCAGCAGCTTGATTGGGTCGGTTGGCTACACCTTC | CASSLIGSVGYTF
TRBJ2-5 | TRBV4-1 | few | NA | TGCGCCAGCAGCCAAGACCCGATGGAAGAGACCCAGTACTTC | CASSQDPMEETQYF
TRBJ1-4 | TRBV20-1 | NA | NA | TGCAGTGCTAGAGATCGCACAGGGCATGAAAAACTGTTTTTT | CSARDRTGHEKLFF
TRBJ2-1 | TRBV25-1 | NA | TRBD1 | TGTGCCAGCAGTGAATACGGGACAGGGGGAAACAATGAGCAGTTCTTC | CASSEYGTGGNNEQFF
TRBJ2-5 | TRBV12-3/TRBV12-4 | NA | TRBD2 | TGTGCCAGCAGTCCTCCGGGGGCGGGAGGGAAGGAGACCCAGTACTTC | CASSPPGAGGKETQYF
TRBJ2-5 | TRBV10-3 | few | NA | TGTGCCATCAGTGAGTCGCGAGTAGAGCAGTACTTC | CAISESRVEQYF
TRBJ2-3 | TRBV2 | few | TRBD2 | TGTGCCAGCACCCAAGGAGGCGGGGGGATTACAGATACGCAGTATTTT | CASTQGGGGITDTQYF
TRBJ1-2 | TRBV28 | NA | NA | TGTGCCAGCAGGTTATTCCAGGGGATGTATGGCTACACCTTC | CASRLFQGMYGYTF
TRBJ1-1 | TRBV7-6 | NA | NA | TGTGCCAGCAGACATCTAAACAGGGCCTTGAACACTGAAGCTTTCTTT | CASRHLNRALNTEAFF
TRBJ2-1 | TRBV6-5 | NA | NA | TGTGCCAGCGGCCCAGGGGAGCGAAGTTACGTAAATGAGCAGTTCTTC | CASGPGERSYVNEQFF
TRBJ2-3 | TRBV20-1 | NA | TRBD2 | TGCAGTGCTAGGCGGGGGAGCACAGATACGCAGTATTTT | CSARRGSTDTQYF
TRBJ2-1 | TRBV5-1 | NA | TRBD1 | TGCGCCAGCAGCTTAATCGGGACAGGGGGCCACAATGAGCAGTTCTTC | CASSLIGTGGHNEQFF
TRBJ2-3 | TRBV29-1 | few | TRBD2 | TGCAGCGTTGCCCCTCTAGCGGGGGCCGTGACAGATACGCAGTATTTT | CSVAPLAGAVTDTQYF
TRBJ2-1 | TRBV10-3 | few | TRBD1 | TGTGCCATCAGTAAACAGGGGAATGAGCAGTTCTTC | CAISKQGNEQFF
TRBJ1-5 | TRBV6-2/TRBV6-3 | once | NA | TGTGCCAGCAGCCCCACCCAGGGGATTCAGCCCCAGCATTTT | CASSPTQGIQPQHF
TRBJ2-3 | TRBV10-2 | NA | NA | TGCGCCAGCAGTGATCAGGGGGGCGGGGATACGCAGTATTTT | CASSDQGGGDTQYF
TRBJ2-4 | TRBV20-1 | many | NA | TGCAGTGCTAGAGATACTGAACTAGCCAAAAACATTCAGTACTTC | CSARDTELAKNIQYF
TRBJ2-5 | TRBV7-9 | few | NA | TGTGCCAGCAGCTTAGCGGGGGGACAGCCCCAAGAGACCCAGTACTTC | CASSLAGGQPQETQYF
TRBJ1-1 | TRBV6-5 | few | NA | TGTGCCAGCAGTTATGTGCAAAACACTGAAGCTTTCTTT | CASSYVQNTEAFF
TRBJ2-3 | TRBV20-1 | NA | NA | TGCAGTGCTAGAGGACTTACAAATACGCAGTATTTT | CSARGLTNTQYF
TRBJ2-1 | TRBV6-1 | few | TRBD2 | TGTGCCATCTCTAGCGGGGGGGCCTTTAATGAGCAGTTCTTC | CAISSGGAFNEQFF
TRBJ2-2 | TRBV6-4 | NA | NA | TGTGCCAGCAGTGATCCGGGACTTTACACCGGGGAGCTGTTTTTT | CASSDPGLYTGELFF
TRBJ2-1 | TRBV5-1 | many | NA | TGCGCCAGCAGCTTGGCGGGGGTCCACAATGAGCAGTTCTTC | CASSLAGVHNEQFF
TRBJ2-3 | TRBV6-5 | NA | TRBD1 | TGTGCCAGCAGTTACCCCACAGGGGGTGCAGATACGCAGTATTTT | CASSYPTGGADTQYF